This T cell receptor beta chain was found in a study of Graves' ophthalmopathy and Graves' hyperthyroidism. About the study: Peripheral blood was obtained at first diagnosis, ahead of any treatment.

RNA transcripts were the template, and TCR beta CDR3 regions were amplified from them. In the first round, RT-PCR was carried out with HTBI primers, and a multiplex PCR formed the second round. MiXCR was run by TCRdb on the multiplex PCR reads, yielding one entry per CDR3 protein. The repertoire holds hundreds of thousands of distinct CDR3 sequences, with roughly 40% as singletons. Excluded: other autoimmune disease, uncontrolled infection, pregnancy or lactation. The authors used Ficoll-Paque density gradient centrifugation to separate PBMCs. The input was approximately 9.3 ml of fresh peripheral blood. This clonotype was found a few times. Its target is unknown. Study-level results: Also, most clonotypes expanded in the thyroid above 0.001 frequency appeared in blood.

Specimen: peripheral blood. This clonotype was sampled from an adult man with Graves' ophthalmopathy.

The CDR3 region is CASSSDRVGNTEAFF. Here the CDR3 DNA reads TGTGCCAGCAGTTCCGACAGGGTCGGGAACACTGAAGCTTTCTTT. The V call is TRBV2, the J call TRBJ1-1; 7 bases fit TRBD1. Per the germline V gene, CDR1 is SNHLY and CDR2 is FYNNEI. The CDR3 totals 15 residues. Trimming removed 5 bases from V and 1 base from J; junction bases left unmatched: 7.